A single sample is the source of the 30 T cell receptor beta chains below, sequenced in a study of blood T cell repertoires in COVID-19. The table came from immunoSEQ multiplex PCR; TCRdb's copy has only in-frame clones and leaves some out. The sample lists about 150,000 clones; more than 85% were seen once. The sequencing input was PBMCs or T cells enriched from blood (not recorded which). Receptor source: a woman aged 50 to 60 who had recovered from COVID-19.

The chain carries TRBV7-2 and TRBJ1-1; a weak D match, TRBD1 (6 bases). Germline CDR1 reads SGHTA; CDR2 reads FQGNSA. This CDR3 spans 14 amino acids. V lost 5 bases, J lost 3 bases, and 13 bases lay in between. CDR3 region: CASSLQDSYTEAFF. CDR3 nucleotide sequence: TGTGCCAGCAGCCTACAGGACAGTTACACTGAAGCTTTCTTT.

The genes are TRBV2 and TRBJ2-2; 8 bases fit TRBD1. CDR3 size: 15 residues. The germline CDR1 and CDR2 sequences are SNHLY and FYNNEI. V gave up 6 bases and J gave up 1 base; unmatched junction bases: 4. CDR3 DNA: TGTGCCAGCAGGGGGGACAGGCGGAACACCGGGGAGCTGTTTTTT. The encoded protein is CASRGDRRNTGELFF.

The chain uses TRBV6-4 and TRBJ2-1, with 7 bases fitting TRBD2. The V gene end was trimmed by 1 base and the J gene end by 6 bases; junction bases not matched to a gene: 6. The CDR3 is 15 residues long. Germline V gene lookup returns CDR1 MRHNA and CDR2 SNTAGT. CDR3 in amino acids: CASSDWGGSGNEQFF. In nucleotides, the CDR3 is TGTGCCAGCAGTGACTGGGGGGGATCAGGCAATGAGCAGTTCTTC.

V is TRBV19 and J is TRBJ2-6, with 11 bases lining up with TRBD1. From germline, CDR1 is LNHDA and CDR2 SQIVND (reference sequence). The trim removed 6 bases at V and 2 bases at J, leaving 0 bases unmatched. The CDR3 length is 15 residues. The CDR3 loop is CASRGQGAGANVLTF. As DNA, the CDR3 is TGTGCCAGTAGGGGACAGGGGGCTGGGGCCAACGTCCTGACTTTC.

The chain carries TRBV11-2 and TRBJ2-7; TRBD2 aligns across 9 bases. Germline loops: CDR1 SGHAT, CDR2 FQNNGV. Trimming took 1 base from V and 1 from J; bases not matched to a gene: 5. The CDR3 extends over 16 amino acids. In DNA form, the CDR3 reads TGTGCCAGCAGCTTAGTGGGCGGGAGGGGTTCCTACGAGCAGTACTTC. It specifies CASSLVGGRGSYEQYF.

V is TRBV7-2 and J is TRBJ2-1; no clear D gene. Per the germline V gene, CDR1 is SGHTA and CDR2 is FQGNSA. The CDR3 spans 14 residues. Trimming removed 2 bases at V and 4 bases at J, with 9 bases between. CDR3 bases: TGTGCCAGCAGCTTAATCGCGGTTTACAATGAGCAGTTCTTC. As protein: CASSLIAVYNEQFF.

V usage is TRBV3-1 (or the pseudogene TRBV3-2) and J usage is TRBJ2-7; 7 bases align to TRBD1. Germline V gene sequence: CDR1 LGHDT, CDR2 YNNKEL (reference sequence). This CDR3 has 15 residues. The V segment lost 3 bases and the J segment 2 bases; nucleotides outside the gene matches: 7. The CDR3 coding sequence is TGTGCCAGCAGCCATAGTGACAGGGCGACCTACGAGCAGTACTTC. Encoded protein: CASSHSDRATYEQYF.

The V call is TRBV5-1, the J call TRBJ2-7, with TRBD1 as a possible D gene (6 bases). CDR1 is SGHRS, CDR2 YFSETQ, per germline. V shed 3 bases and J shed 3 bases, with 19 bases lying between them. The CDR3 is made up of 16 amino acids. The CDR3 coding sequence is TGCGCCAGCAGCTGGGGGCACCCGGACGGTGACTACGAGCAGTACTTC. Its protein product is CASSWGHPDGDYEQYF.

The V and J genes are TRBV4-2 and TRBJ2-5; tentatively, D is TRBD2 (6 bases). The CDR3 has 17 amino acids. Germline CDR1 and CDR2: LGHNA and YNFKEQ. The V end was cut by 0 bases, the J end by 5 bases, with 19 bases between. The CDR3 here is CASSQDPPGRGGETQYF. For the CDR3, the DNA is TGTGCCAGCAGCCAAGATCCGCCAGGGCGCGGAGGGGAGACCCAGTACTTC.

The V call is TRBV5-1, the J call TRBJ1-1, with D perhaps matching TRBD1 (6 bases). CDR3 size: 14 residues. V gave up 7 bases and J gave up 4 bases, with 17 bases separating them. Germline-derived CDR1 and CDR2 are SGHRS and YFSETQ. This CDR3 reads CASAARGGGTEAFF. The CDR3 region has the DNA TGCGCCAGCGCGGCCAGGGGTGGCGGCACTGAAGCTTTCTTT. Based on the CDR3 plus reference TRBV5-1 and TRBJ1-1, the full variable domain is KAGVTQTPRYLIKTRGQQVTLSCSPISGHRSVSWYQQTPGQGLQFLFEYFSETQRNKGNFPGRFSGRQFSNSRSEMNVSTLELGDSALYLCASAARGGGTEAFFGQGTRLTVV.

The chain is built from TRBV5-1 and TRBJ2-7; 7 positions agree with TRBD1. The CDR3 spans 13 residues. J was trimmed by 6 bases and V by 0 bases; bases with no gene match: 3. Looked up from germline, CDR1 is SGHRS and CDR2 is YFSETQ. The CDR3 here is CASSLGQGAEQYF. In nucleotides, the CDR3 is TGCGCCAGCAGCTTGGGACAGGGTGCCGAGCAGTACTTC.

CDR3 DNA sequence: TGTGCCTGGAGTGTGGGACTCTCTGGAAACACCATATATTTT. The encoded protein is CAWSVGLSGNTIYF. The V call is TRBV30, the J call TRBJ1-3; maybe TRBD1 (5 bases). Trimming shortened V by 0 bases and J by 0 bases, and 6 bases separated the two germline ends. The CDR3 has 14 amino acids. CDR1 is GTSNPN and CDR2 is SVGIG in the germline V gene (reference sequence).

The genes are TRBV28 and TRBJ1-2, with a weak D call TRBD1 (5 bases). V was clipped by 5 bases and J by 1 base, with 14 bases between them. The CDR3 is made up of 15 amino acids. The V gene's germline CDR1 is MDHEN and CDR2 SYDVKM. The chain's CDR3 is CASSPRRGGNYGYTF. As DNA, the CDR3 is TGTGCCAGCAGTCCAAGGAGGGGAGGTAACTATGGCTACACCTTC.

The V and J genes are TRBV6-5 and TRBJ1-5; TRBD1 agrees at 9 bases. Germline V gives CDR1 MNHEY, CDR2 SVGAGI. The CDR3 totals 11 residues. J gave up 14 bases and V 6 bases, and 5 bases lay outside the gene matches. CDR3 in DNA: TGTGCCAGCAGAACCCGGGACAGGGAGCATTTT. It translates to CASRTRDREHF.

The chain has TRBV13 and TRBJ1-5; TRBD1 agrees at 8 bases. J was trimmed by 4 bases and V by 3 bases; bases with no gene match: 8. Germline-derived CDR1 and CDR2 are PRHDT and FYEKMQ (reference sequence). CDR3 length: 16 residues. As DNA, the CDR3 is TGTGCCAGCAGCTTGCGGGGGACAGGCGGAAATCAGCCCCAGCATTTT. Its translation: CASSLRGTGGNQPQHF.

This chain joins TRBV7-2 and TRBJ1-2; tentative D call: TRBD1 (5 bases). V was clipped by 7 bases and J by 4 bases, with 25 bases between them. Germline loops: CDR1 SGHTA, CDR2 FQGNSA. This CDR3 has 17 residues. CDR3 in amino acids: CASNQNPGFAGVYGYTF. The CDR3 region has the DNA TGTGCCAGCAACCAAAACCCGGGGTTCGCGGGGGTCTATGGCTACACCTTC.

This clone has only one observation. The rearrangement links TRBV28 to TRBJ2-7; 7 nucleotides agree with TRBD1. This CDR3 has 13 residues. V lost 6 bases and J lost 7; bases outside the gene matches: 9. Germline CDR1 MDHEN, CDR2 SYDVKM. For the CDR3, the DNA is TGTGCCAGCAGAACAGGGGCCTCCTTTGAGCAGTACTTC. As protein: CASRTGASFEQYF.

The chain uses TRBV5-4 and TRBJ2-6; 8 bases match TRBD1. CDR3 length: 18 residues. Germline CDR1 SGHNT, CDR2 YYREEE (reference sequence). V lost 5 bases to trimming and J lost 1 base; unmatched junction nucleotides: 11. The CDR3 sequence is CASRPNPGQESGANVLTF. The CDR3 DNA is TGTGCCAGCAGACCGAATCCGGGACAGGAGTCTGGGGCCAACGTCCTGACTTTC.

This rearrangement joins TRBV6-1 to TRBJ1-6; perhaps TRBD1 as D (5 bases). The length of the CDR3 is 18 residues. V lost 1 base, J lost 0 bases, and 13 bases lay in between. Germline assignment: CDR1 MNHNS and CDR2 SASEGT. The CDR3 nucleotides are TGTGCCAGCAGTGAAGAAGTGGGACTAAGCTCCTATAATTCACCCCTCCACTTT. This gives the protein CASSEEVGLSSYNSPLHF.

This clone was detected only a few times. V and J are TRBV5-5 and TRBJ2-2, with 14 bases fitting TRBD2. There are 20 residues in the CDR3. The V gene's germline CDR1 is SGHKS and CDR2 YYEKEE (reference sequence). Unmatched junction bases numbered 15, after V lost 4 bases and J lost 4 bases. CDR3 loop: CASSKGLAGDLSASTGELFF. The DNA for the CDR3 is TGTGCCAGCAGCAAGGGACTAGCGGGAGACCTAAGCGCGAGCACCGGGGAGCTGTTTTTT.

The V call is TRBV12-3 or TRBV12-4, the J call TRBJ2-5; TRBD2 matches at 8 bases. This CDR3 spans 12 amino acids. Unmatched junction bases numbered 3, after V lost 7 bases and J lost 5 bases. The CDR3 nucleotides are TGTGCCAGCACCTCGGGGGGGGAGACCCAGTACTTC. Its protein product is CASTSGGETQYF.

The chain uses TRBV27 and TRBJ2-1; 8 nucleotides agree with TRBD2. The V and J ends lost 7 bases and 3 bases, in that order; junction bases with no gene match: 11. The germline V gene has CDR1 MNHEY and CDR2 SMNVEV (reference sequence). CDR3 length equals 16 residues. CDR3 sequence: CASIQRLAKNYNEQFF. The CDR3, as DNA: TGTGCCAGCATCCAACGACTAGCGAAAAACTACAATGAGCAGTTCTTC.

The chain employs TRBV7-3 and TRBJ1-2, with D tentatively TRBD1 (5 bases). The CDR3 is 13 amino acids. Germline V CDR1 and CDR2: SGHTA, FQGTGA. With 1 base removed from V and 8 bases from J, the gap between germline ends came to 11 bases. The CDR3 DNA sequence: TGTGCCAGCAGCTTAATGCAGGGTCAAGGCTACACCTTC. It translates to CASSLMQGQGYTF.

Written as DNA, the CDR3 is TGTGCCAGTAAGGAGGGCCCTAGCTCCTACGAGCAGTACTTC. It is translated as CASKEGPSSYEQYF. The genes are TRBV19 and TRBJ2-7, with a tentative D call TRBD2 (6 bases). The V gene lost 7 bases and the J gene lost 0 bases, with 13 bases spanning the gap. This CDR3 is built from 14 residues. Germline V gene sequence: CDR1 LNHDA, CDR2 SQIVND (reference sequence).

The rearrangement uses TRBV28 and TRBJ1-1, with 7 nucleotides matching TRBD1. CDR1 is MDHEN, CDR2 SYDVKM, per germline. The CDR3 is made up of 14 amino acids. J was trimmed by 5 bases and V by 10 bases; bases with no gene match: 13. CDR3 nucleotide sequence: TGTGCCACCCGAGTAGTAGGGGGCGCGACTGAAGCTTTCTTT. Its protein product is CATRVVGGATEAFF.

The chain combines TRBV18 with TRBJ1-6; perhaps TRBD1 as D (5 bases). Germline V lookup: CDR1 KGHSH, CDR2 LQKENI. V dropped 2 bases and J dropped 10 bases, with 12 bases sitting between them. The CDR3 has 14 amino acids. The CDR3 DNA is TGTGCCAGCTCACCATCCATGGGGGGATCACCCCTCCACTTT. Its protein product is CASSPSMGGSPLHF.

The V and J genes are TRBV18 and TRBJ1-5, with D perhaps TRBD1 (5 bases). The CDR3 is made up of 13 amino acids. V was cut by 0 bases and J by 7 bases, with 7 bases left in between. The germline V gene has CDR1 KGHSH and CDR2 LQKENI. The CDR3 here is CASSPPGEQPQHF. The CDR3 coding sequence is TGTGCCAGCTCACCACCAGGGGAACAGCCCCAGCATTTT.

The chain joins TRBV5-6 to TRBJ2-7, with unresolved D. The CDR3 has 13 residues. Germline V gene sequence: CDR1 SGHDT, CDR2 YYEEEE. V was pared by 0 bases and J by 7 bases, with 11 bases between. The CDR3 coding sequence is TGTGCCAGCAGCTTGGGGTTTAGTGCAGAGCAGTACTTC. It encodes CASSLGFSAEQYF.

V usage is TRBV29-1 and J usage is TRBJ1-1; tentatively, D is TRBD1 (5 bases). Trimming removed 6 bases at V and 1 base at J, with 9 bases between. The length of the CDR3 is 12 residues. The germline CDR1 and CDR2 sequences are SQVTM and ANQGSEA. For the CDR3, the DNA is TGCAGCGTAACAGGCTCGAACACTGAAGCTTTCTTT. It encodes CSVTGSNTEAFF. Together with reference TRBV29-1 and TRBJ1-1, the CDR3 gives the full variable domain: SAVISQKPSRDICQRGTSLTIQCQVDSQVTMMFWYRQQPGQSLTLIATANQGSEATYESGFVIDKFPISRPNLTFSTLTVSNMSPEDSSIYLCSVTGSNTEAFFGQGTRLTVV.

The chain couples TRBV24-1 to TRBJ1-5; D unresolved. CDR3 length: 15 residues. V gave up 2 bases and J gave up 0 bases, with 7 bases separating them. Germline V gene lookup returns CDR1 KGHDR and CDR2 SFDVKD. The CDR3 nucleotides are TGTGCCACCAGTGATTCATACTATAGCAATCAGCCCCAGCATTTT. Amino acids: CATSDSYYSNQPQHF.